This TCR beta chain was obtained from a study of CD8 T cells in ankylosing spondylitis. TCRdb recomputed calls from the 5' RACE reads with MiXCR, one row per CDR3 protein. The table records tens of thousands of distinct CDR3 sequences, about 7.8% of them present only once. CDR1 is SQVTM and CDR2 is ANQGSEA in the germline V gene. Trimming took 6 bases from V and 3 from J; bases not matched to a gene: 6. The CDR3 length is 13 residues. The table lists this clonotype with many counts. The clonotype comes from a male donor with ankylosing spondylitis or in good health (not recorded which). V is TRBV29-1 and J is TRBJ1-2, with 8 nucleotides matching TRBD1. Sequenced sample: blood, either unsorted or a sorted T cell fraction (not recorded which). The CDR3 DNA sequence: TGCAGCGTAGGACAGGGTCGGGACTATGGCTACACCTTC. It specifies CSVGQGRDYGYTF.